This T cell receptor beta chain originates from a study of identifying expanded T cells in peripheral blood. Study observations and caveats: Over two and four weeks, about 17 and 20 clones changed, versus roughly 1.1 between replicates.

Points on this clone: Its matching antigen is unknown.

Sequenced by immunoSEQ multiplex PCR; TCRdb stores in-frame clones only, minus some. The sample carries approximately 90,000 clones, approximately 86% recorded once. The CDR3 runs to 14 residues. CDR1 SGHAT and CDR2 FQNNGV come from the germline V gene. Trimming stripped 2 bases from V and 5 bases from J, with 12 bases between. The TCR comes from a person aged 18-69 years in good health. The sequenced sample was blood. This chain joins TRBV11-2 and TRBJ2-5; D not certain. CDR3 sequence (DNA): TGTGCCAGCAGCTTACTATCCACACTGGAGACCCAGTACTTC. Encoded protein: CASSLLSTLETQYF.